This T cell receptor beta chain was captured by sequencing in a study of blood T cell repertoires in COVID-19. At the level of the study: Whether acute or convalescent, the COVID-19 samples came from the United States, Italy and Spain. The cDNA or gDNA used as material had been derived from T cells, B-cell-depleted T cells, or PBMCs.

Methods used by the authors: Reference gene primer amplification gave estimated nucleated cell counts. Data came from immunoSEQ multiplex PCR; TCRdb stores just in-frame clones and leaves some out. V and J calls plus clone size are reproduced from that table; the DNA served to infer D and trimming. The table lists tens of thousands of clones, 88% of them singletons. Source material: peripheral blood. The source is a woman in her 70s with acute or convalescent COVID-19.

CDR3 in amino acids: CASAAGQRTGRHEQYF. CDR3 bases: TGCGCCAGCGCAGCGGGCCAACGGACAGGGAGGCACGAGCAGTACTTC. V usage is TRBV5-1 and J usage is TRBJ2-7; the match to TRBD1 covers 8 bases. Germline values: CDR1 SGHRS, CDR2 YFSETQ. V shed 7 bases and J 5 bases; nucleotides not matched to a gene: 17. CDR3 length equals 16 residues.